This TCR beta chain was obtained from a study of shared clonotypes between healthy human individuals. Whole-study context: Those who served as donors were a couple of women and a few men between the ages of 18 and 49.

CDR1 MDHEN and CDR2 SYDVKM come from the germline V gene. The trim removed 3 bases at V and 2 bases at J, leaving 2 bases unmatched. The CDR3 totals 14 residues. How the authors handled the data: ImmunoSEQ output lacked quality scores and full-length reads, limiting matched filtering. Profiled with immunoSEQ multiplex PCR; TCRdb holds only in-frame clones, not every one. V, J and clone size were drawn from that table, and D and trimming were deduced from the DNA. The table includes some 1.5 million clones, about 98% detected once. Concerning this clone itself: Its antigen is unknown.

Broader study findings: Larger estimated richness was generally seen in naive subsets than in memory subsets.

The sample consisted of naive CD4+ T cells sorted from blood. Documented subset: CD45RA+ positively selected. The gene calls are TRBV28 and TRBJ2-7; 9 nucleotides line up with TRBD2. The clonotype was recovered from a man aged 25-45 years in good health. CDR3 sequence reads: CASSFAGGTYEQYF. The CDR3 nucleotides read TGTGCCAGCAGTTTTGCGGGAGGGACCTACGAGCAGTACTTC.